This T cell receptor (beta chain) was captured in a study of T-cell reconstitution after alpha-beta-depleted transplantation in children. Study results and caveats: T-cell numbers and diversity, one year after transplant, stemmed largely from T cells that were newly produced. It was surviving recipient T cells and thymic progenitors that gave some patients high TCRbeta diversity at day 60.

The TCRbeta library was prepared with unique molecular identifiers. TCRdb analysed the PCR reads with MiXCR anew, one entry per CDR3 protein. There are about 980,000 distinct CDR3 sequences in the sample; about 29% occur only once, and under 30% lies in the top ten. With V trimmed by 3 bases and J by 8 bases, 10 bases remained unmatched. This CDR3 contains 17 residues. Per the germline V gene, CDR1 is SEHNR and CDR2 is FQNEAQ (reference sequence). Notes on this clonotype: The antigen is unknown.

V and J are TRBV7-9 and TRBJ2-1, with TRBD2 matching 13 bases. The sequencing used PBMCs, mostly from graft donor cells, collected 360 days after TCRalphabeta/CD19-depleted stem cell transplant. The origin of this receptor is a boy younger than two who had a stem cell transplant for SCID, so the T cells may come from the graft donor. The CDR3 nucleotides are TGTGCCAGCAGCTTTGCGGCCCTACTAGCGGGGGGGGATGAGCAGTTCTTC. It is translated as CASSFAALLAGGDEQFF.